The source of this TCR beta chain is a study of T cells in Graves' hyperthyroidism and ophthalmopathy. General study findings and limits: Classification by a 13 V-J model distinguished ophthalmopathy from stable hyperthyroidism.

Diagnoses rested on clinical symptoms, serum thyroxine and TRAb, thyroid ultrasound and orbital computed tomography. RNA transcripts yielded amplified TCR beta CDR3 regions. With the HTBI primer set, the TCR CDR3 went through a first round of RT-PCR. MiXCR, run by TCRdb on the multiplex PCR reads, gives a single entry per CDR3 protein. The sample yields approximately 510,000 distinct CDR3 sequences, about 45% seen once. On this clonotype: Its antigen is as yet unknown.

Looked up from germline, CDR1 is MGHDK and CDR2 is SYGVNS. This CDR3 comprises 14 residues. The V end lost 3 bases, the J end lost 5 bases, and 13 bases lay between the germline ends. The rearrangement links TRBV25-1 to TRBJ2-5; D unclear. Material: peripheral blood or thyroid tissue (not recorded which). The clonotype was recovered from an adult woman with Graves' disease, either hyperthyroidism or ophthalmopathy (not recorded which). DNA for the CDR3: TGTGCCAGCAGTGATAGGGAATATCCGGAGACCCAGTACTTC. Translating gives CASSDREYPETQYF.